This TCR beta chain was sequenced for a study of blood T cell repertoires in COVID-19. Study-wide background: Nucleic acid was either cDNA or gDNA, and it came from T cells, B-cell-depleted T cells, or PBMCs.

Under the authors' procedure: How many nucleated cells were present was estimated from reference gene primer amplification. Profiling relied on immunoSEQ multiplex PCR, and the TCRdb table lists in-frame clones only, not all of them. That table gives V, J and clone size, and the DNA gave D and trimming. The sample yields approximately 480,000 clones, 89% seen once. Germline values: CDR1 PRHDT, CDR2 FYEKMQ (reference sequence). The CDR3 spans 17 residues. The trim removed 2 bases at V and 3 bases at J, leaving 9 bases unmatched. The TCR sequence derives from a man aged 18-30 years with COVID-19, enrolled during active disease. V gene TRBV13 combines with J gene TRBJ2-5; TRBD2 matches 10 bases. Sequencing was carried out using peripheral blood. The CDR3 bases are TGTGCCAGCAGCTTAAATGGTGGGCTAGCGGGGGAAGAGACCCAGTACTTC. This encodes CASSLNGGLAGEETQYF.